What follows describes a single T cell receptor beta chain. There are many counts of this clonotype. Its antigen remains undetermined. No base-level quality is on record; no much larger clone is a single base apart. This sample stems from a study of T cells after yellow fever vaccination (dated by TCRdb to about 2019). Concerning the study at large: The SMART-Seq v4 Ultra Low Input RNA kit was used to prepare libraries from fractions with low cell numbers. To follow T-cell clones before and after primary and booster YFV17D yellow fever vaccination, bulk TCR alpha and beta repertoires were sequenced over time. Bulk PBMC replicates and cell subsets were isolated from blood drawn at multiple timepoints before and after both primary and secondary immunization. The cohort comprised two healthy male donors, one aged 18 to 30 and one aged 30 to 40 years.

TCR cDNA was synthesized by 5'RACE template switching, through which a universal primer site and unique molecular identifiers were introduced. Priming of cDNA synthesis was performed from both the TCR alpha and TCR beta constant segments. Library amplification used two PCR steps, and the second PCR step added sample barcodes and sequencing adapters. Libraries were sequenced on Illumina HiSeq 2500 (2x100 bp) or NovaSeq (2x150 bp). The published analysis was carried out like this. MIGEC handled demultiplexing of reads and collapsing into UMI consensus sequences, while MiXCR performed V(D)J alignment. Vaccine-responding clonotypes were identified with edgeR using replicate PBMC samples, with FDR below 0.01 and a log2 fold change above 5 up to day 15 being required. CD4 or CD8 identity was assigned to each bulk clonotype according to whether the clonotype was present at higher abundance in the sequenced CD4 repertoire or the sequenced CD8 repertoire. TCRdb trimmed the raw reads at Q25, called clones with MiXCR and kept productive beta chains. Merged by CDR3 protein, the rows form single entries marked with the most common genes and DNA. The V and J calls and clone size come from TCRdb's table, not from the authors' own analysis. The sample profile shows about 300,000 distinct CDR3 sequences; around 7% of them were found once. Over 15% of the sample is held by the ten biggest clonotypes.

Trimmed from V: 6 bases; trimmed from J: 2 bases; junction bases lacking a gene match: 5. Spanning cysteine to phenylalanine, the CDR3 consists of 15 amino acids. Left in the record is the CDR3 DNA by itself, 45 bases read in frame from the first base. Here is what the overall study found, with its caveats: A small share of clonotypes occurred in both CD4 and CD8 compartments, likely arising from convergent recombination. FACS-sorted repertoires could contain abundant contaminating clonotypes from the bulk population, so computational filtering was required. After the booster, most clones that had expanded after primary vaccination were detected again (over 95% of CD4 and roughly nine tenths of CD8), suggesting broad maintenance of memory. Compared with the primary T-cell response, the secondary T-cell response was faster but weaker, reaching its peak on day 5 rather than on day 15. The study included only a couple of donors, which limits how far the findings can be generalized.

The sample's treatment or condition label, in plain terms: live attenuated yellow fever vaccine strain. At every blood-draw timepoint, two biological replicates of bulk PBMCs were collected. A standard Ficoll-Paque protocol was used to isolate PBMCs from peripheral blood. TriZol was used to extract RNA from bulk PBMCs, CD4 and CD8 fractions, and dextramer-positive and dextramer-negative fractions. The source was PBMCs, collected about 41 days after the first yellow fever vaccination. This receptor was obtained from a man aged 18 to 35 who received the YFV17D yellow fever vaccine. Here the chain combines TRBV12-3 or TRBV12-4 and TRBJ1-5; TRBD1 matches 9 bases in the middle. The bases read TGTGCCAGCAGAGAGACAGGGGGAGGCAATCAGCCCCAGCATTTT. Translated, this gives CASRETGGGNQPQHF.